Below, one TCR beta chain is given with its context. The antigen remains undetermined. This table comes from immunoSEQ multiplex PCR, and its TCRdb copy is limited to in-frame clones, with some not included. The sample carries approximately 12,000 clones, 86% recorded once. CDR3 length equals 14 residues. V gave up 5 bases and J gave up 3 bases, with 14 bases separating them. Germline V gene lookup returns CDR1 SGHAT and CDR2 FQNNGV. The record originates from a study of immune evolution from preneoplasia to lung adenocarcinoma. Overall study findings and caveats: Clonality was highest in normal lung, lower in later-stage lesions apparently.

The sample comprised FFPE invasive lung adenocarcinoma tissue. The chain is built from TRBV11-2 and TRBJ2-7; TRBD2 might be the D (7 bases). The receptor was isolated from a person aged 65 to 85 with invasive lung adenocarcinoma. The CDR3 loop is CASSQRGGDYEQYF. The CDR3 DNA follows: TGTGCCAGCAGCCAGAGAGGGGGGGACTACGAGCAGTACTTC.